This TCR beta chain was profiled in a study of blood T cell repertoires in COVID-19. Study-wide context: PBMCs, B-cell-depleted T cells, or T cells were the source of the cDNA or gDNA that made up the material.

Here immunoSEQ multiplex PCR was the method, and the copy in TCRdb shows in-frame clones only, minus some. The data show 45,000 to 55,000 clones, approximately 80% seen once. This clone showed up just a few times. The CDR3 length is 15 residues. The chain is built from TRBV21-1 and TRBJ2-1; TRBD2 was called by the table and not checked on the DNA. TRBV21-1 is assigned pseudogene status. Sequencing input: peripheral blood. This clonotype was obtained from a human donor with active or convalescent COVID-19. The donor label of this sample is uncertain. The CDR3 here is CASSKGAGGDNEQFF. For the CDR3, the DNA is TGTGCCAGCAGCAAAGGGGCGGGAGGGGACAATGAGCAGTTCTTC.